This entry is about one T cell receptor beta chain. Reverse transcription used about 0.45 to 1 ug RNA and random hexamers. In TCRdb, the immunoSEQ multiplex PCR reads were re-called with MiXCR into one record per CDR3 protein. The table has 70,000 to 100,000 distinct CDR3 sequences, over 80% seen once. The entry originates in a study of CD8 T cells in Susac syndrome. Germline CDR1 is SEHNR and CDR2 is FQNEAQ (reference sequence). The length of the CDR3 is 15 residues. The V end lost 5 bases, the J end lost 2 bases, and 15 bases lay between the germline ends. The sequenced sample consisted of CD8+ T cells from PBMCs. This chain connects TRBV7-9 to TRBJ2-5; D possibly uses TRBD1 or TRBD2 (5 bases each). This TCR was recovered from a human donor in good health. The CDR3 loop reads CASSPPRDPQETQYF. The CDR3 DNA reads as TGTGCCAGCAGCCCCCCCCGGGACCCACAAGAGACCCAGTACTTC.